This T cell receptor (beta chain) derives from a study of OX40 agonist ivuxolimab in advanced cancers. Whole-study context: Six ivuxolimab dose levels, 0.01 to 10 mg/kg, were given intravenously every 2 weeks.

Looked up from germline, CDR1 is KGHSH and CDR2 is LQKENI. Trimming took off 1 base at V and 8 bases at J, with 6 bases between the two ends. The CDR3 consists of 13 residues. No patient had autoimmune disease or received systemic immunosuppression. Profiled with immunoSEQ multiplex PCR; TCRdb holds only in-frame clones, not every one. In the table there are approximately 61,000 clones, roughly 80% of which are singletons. The table lists this clone with a few counts. The specimen comprised CD4+ or CD8+ T cells sorted from blood, sampled in a trial of the OX40 agonist ivuxolimab. The V gene is TRBV18, the J gene TRBJ1-6, with a weak D call TRBD1 (5 bases). The receptor was isolated from an adult with an advanced solid tumor such as melanoma, head and neck, liver or kidney cancer. The CDR3 bases are TGTGCCAGCTCACCACGGGGGGATTCACCCCTCCACTTT. Its protein product is CASSPRGDSPLHF.